This TCR beta chain was identified during a study of blood T cell repertoires in COVID-19 (dated by TCRdb to 2020 to 2021). About the full investigation: Samples from collaborators originated in the United States, Italy and Spain and spanned both the acute and convalescent phases of COVID-19. The prospective study material was composed of cDNA or gDNA derived from T cells, B-cell-depleted T cells, or PBMCs. The dataset comprised deeply sampled blood TCRbeta repertoires from subjects exposed to, actively infected with, or recovered from COVID-19. The repertoires were released in a freely available public database meant as a resource for research on the immune response to SARS-CoV-2. Samples were obtained from the ongoing ImmuneRACE study (first 160 participants) and from about 1,300 subjects provided by 6 global collaborators. A de-identified subject ID, COVID-19 status, age in years and sex were almost always included in the sample metadata. Where available, HLA class I and class II types were taken from metadata supplied by the sample provider and were not determined by assay-based typing.

Collaborating institutions collected whole blood in K2EDTA tubes following their own protocols. Collaborator samples were shipped for TCRbeta analysis as frozen whole blood, isolated PBMCs, or DNA extracted from either sample type. The immunoSEQ Assay, a bias-controlled multiplex PCR, was used to amplify TCRbeta CDR3 regions from genomic DNA. Concerning the study's data processing: The number of nucleated cells in each sample was estimated by amplification of reference gene primers within the assay. To quantify the absolute abundance of each unique TCRbeta CDR3 rearrangement, sequence reads were collapsed and filtered. For each sample, productive Simpson clonality was calculated as the square root of Simpson's diversity index over productive rearrangements. What TCRdb holds here is the immuneACCESS table cut down to in-frame rearrangements. Part of the clones is not present; checked against another copy, under half of the missing clones reflect an unresolved V gene, and the others are unexplained. V and J calls and clone size come straight from that table; D and trimming were deduced from the DNA. For this sample the table gives around 300,000 clones, of which about nine tenths were detected only once. The ten largest make up 2.5% to 3.5% of the sample.

From the cysteine through the phenylalanine, the CDR3 covers 15 amino acids. The DNA shown is the 45-base CDR3, in frame from base 1. Reading the germline V gene gives CDR1 MDHEN and CDR2 SYDVKM. Trimming takes 3 bases from V and 2 bases from J, and the germline ends sit 12 bases apart. This clone was counted only a few times. This clone's antigen is unknown. No base quality information exists; no much larger clone differs at one position. The study at large found these results: The amount of clinical and demographic metadata varied by source and participant and was provided uncurated.

Recombination linked TRBV28 to TRBJ2-3, with TRBD1 as a weak D call on 6 bases. Sequenced: peripheral blood. The receptor's source is a young woman with active or convalescent COVID-19. For the CDR3, the sequence is CASSLAGATTDTQYF. Read as DNA, the sequence is TGTGCCAGCAGTTTGGCAGGGGCAACCACAGATACGCAGTATTTT.